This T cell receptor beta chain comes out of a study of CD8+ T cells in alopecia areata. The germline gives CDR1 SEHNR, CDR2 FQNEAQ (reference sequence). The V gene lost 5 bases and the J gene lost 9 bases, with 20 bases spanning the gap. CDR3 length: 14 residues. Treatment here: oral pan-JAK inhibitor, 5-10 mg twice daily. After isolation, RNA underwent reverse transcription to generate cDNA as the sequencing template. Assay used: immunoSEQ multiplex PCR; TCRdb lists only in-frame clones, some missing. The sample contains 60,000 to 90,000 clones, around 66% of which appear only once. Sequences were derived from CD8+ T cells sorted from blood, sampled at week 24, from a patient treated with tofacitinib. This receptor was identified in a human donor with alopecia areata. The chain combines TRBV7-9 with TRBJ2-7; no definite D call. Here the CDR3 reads CASSPMDGQLGQYF. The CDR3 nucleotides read TGTGCCAGCAGCCCGATGGACGGTCAATTGGGGCAGTACTTC.